This record covers a single T cell receptor (beta chain). Using immunoSEQ multiplex PCR, the repertoire was profiled, and TCRdb retains in-frame clones only, with some absent. Found here are about 130,000 clones, roughly four fifths of them singletons; the top ten hold approximately 2.4%. The data originate from a study of blood T cell repertoires in COVID-19. The TCR originated in a man between 35 and 55 years old with acute COVID-19. Sequencing was carried out using PBMCs or T cells enriched from blood (not recorded which).

CDR3 sequence (DNA): TGTGCCAGCTCACCACCCACAGGGGGAGGCACCGGGGAGCTGTTTTTT. It yields the protein CASSPPTGGGTGELFF. The chain joins TRBV18 to TRBJ2-2, with 8 positions matching TRBD1. CDR3 length equals 16 residues. J lost 4 bases, V lost 0 bases, and 4 bases had no gene match. Germline CDR1 and CDR2: KGHSH and LQKENI.